This T cell receptor (beta chain) comes out of a study of shared clonotypes between healthy human individuals. Findings and limits, study-wide: Generation probability values for non-shared clonotypes were lower than those for clonotypes shared by all four donors.

Sequencing was at deep level. TCRdb's table, derived via immunoSEQ multiplex PCR, lists solely in-frame clones and lacks some. There are roughly 1,500,000 clones in the sample; 95% to 99% occur only once, and 0.4% to 0.55% lies in the top ten. Trimming took 5 bases from V and 2 from J; bases not matched to a gene: 5. The length of the CDR3 is 15 residues. Germline CDR1 SGHRS, CDR2 YFSETQ. A split of CD4+ cells into CD45RA+ naive and CD45RA-negative memory subsets was performed. About this clone: The antigen is unknown.

The receptor comes from a man under 40 in good health. Material: naive CD4+ T cells sorted from blood. The subset here: CD45RA+ positively selected. J is TRBJ2-7 and V is TRBV5-1, with 12 bases lining up with TRBD2. The CDR3: CASSRTSGNTYEQYF. The CDR3 coding sequence is TGCGCCAGCAGTCGGACTAGCGGGAACACCTACGAGCAGTACTTC.